The 25 T cell receptor beta chains in this list originate from one sample, sequenced in a study of cytomegalovirus exposure and HLA in healthy donors. The primer mix had 60 Vbeta and 13 Jbeta primers. The repertoire was sequenced with immunoSEQ multiplex PCR; TCRdb's copy has only in-frame clones and lacks some. Reported are 100,000 to 150,000 clones; the ten largest clones contain more than 0.8%. Sequenced: PBMCs. Receptors were obtained from a man aged 18 to 29 in good health and CMV-seronegative.

The rearrangement uses TRBV5-4 and TRBJ2-5; no firm D call. Germline CDR1 is SGHNT and CDR2 is YYREEE (reference sequence). The CDR3 length is 16 residues. V dropped 0 bases and J dropped 5 bases, with 17 bases sitting between them. The CDR3 DNA is TGTGCCAGCAGCTTGGCTCCTCTAGTATCTATCGAGACCCAGTACTTC. This encodes CASSLAPLVSIETQYF. Full variable domain (remainder filled in from reference TRBV5-4 and TRBJ2-5): ETGVTQSPTHLIKTRGQQVTLRCSSQSGHNTVSWYQQALGQGPQFIFQYYREEENGRGNFPPRFSGLQFPNYSSELNVNALELDDSALYLCASSLAPLVSIETQYFGPGTRLLVL.

V usage is TRBV5-1 and J usage is TRBJ1-1; D is possibly TRBD1 (6 bases). The CDR3 covers 16 residues. Looked up from germline, CDR1 is SGHRS and CDR2 is YFSETQ. V was pared by 4 bases and J by 4 bases, with 20 bases between. CDR3 in amino acids: CASSLGQIFRSTEAFF. The DNA for the CDR3 is TGCGCCAGCAGCCTAGGACAGATATTTCGAAGCACTGAAGCTTTCTTT. Using reference TRBV5-1 and TRBJ1-1 for the parts outside the CDR3, the full variable domain is KAGVTQTPRYLIKTRGQQVTLSCSPISGHRSVSWYQQTPGQGLQFLFEYFSETQRNKGNFPGRFSGRQFSNSRSEMNVSTLELGDSALYLCASSLGQIFRSTEAFFGQGTRLTVV.

The CDR3 sequence: CASSLARGGRRNQPQHF. DNA of the CDR3: TGTGCCAGCAGCTTGGCCCGAGGTGGTCGGCGCAATCAGCCCCAGCATTTT. V gene TRBV5-6 combines with J gene TRBJ1-5; D is ambiguous. The CDR3 spans 17 residues. V gave up 0 bases and J gave up 2 bases, with 15 bases separating them. CDR1 SGHDT and CDR2 YYEEEE come from the germline V gene.

The chain is built from TRBV11-3 and TRBJ1-2; the match to TRBD1 covers 9 bases. The V gene's germline CDR1 is SGHNT and CDR2 YENEEA. J lost 4 bases, V lost 6 bases, and 9 bases had no gene match. This CDR3 comprises 15 residues. The CDR3: CASRQTGGAGYGYTF. In nucleotides, the CDR3 is TGTGCCAGCAGACAAACAGGGGGCGCCGGCTATGGCTACACCTTC.

The chain couples TRBV7-9 to TRBJ1-1; weak D call: TRBD1 (6 bases). The ends were cut back, 5 bases at V and 3 bases at J, with 16 bases in the middle. Germline V CDR1 and CDR2: SEHNR, FQNEAQ (reference sequence). The CDR3 totals 15 residues. The CDR3 coding sequence is TGTGCCAGCAGCCCACACAGGGAGGGGGACACTGAAGCTTTCTTT. Translated: CASSPHREGDTEAFF.

This rearrangement joins TRBV6-7 to TRBJ1-1, with D unresolved. TRBV6-7 is reported as an ORF; its role is uncertain. CDR3 length: 16 residues. Trimming stripped 2 bases from V and 1 base from J, with 14 bases between. CDR3 bases: TGTGCCAGCAGTTACCCCCACAAGTCAAGGAACACTGAAGCTTTCTTT. Translated, it gives CASSYPHKSRNTEAFF.

The chain combines TRBV11-2 with TRBJ2-4, with 9 bases lining up with TRBD2. The CDR3 is 20 residues long. V shed 0 bases, J shed 1 base, and the junction held 13 bases outside the gene matches. The germline V gene has CDR1 SGHAT and CDR2 FQNNGV. The CDR3 loop reads CASSLEGLAQTGFAKNIQYF. CDR3 nucleotides: TGTGCCAGCAGCTTAGAGGGACTAGCCCAGACTGGGTTCGCCAAAAACATTCAGTACTTC.

This sequence joins TRBV6-1 and TRBJ1-1; 7 positions match TRBD1. Germline lookup yields CDR1 MNHNS and CDR2 SASEGT. V dropped 10 bases and J dropped 3; count of bases not matched to a gene: 5. This CDR3 comprises 12 residues. The CDR3, as DNA: TGTGCCACAGGGGGACAATACACTGAAGCTTTCTTT. This translates into CATGGQYTEAFF.

This chain joins TRBV7-9 and TRBJ2-7; no definite D call. Germline V lookup: CDR1 SEHNR, CDR2 FQNEAQ (reference sequence). This CDR3 has 12 amino acids. V was cut by 1 base and J by 4 bases, with 5 bases left in between. The DNA for the CDR3 is TGTGCCAGCAGCTTAGACAAATACGAGCAGTACTTC. Translated: CASSLDKYEQYF.

The chain has TRBV5-1 and TRBJ2-5, with TRBD1 identical over 7 bases. Germline V CDR1 and CDR2: SGHRS, YFSETQ. The CDR3 loop spans 15 amino acids. V was pared by 4 bases and J by 3 bases, with 9 bases of the junction left unmatched. The CDR3 nucleotides read TGCGCCAGCAGCCCGTTCGTGACAGGGAAAGAGACCCAGTACTTC. It yields the protein CASSPFVTGKETQYF. Full variable domain (rest looked up from reference TRBV5-1 and TRBJ2-5): KAGVTQTPRYLIKTRGQQVTLSCSPISGHRSVSWYQQTPGQGLQFLFEYFSETQRNKGNFPGRFSGRQFSNSRSEMNVSTLELGDSALYLCASSPFVTGKETQYFGPGTRLLVL.

The chain joins TRBV7-9 to TRBJ1-2; D is undetermined. Trimming stripped 0 bases from V and 8 bases from J, with 13 bases between. The CDR3 consists of 14 residues. Germline CDR1 reads SEHNR; CDR2 reads FQNEAQ (reference sequence). The CDR3 reads CASSLAHTAEGYTF. For the CDR3, the DNA is TGTGCCAGCAGCTTAGCGCATACAGCGGAGGGCTACACCTTC.

This CDR3 is CASSPEAGNQPQHF. The DNA of the CDR3 is TGTGCCAGCAGTCCGGAGGCCGGAAATCAGCCCCAGCATTTT. The rearrangement uses TRBV6-5 and TRBJ1-5, with D unresolved. Germline V gene sequence: CDR1 MNHEY, CDR2 SVGAGI. V was cut by 5 bases and J by 4 bases, with 12 bases left in between. The CDR3 is made up of 14 amino acids.

The chain links TRBV5-1 to TRBJ1-3; D gene unclear. The ends were cut back, 7 bases at V and 1 base at J, with 9 bases in the middle. Germline values: CDR1 SGHRS, CDR2 YFSETQ. The CDR3 sequence is 13 residues long. CDR3 residues: CASRWASGNTIYF. DNA for the CDR3: TGCGCCAGCCGCTGGGCATCTGGAAACACCATATATTTT.

V usage is TRBV28 and J usage is TRBJ1-1, with a weak D call TRBD1 (5 bases). Germline CDR1 reads MDHEN; CDR2 reads SYDVKM. Trimming removed 6 bases at V and 5 bases at J, with 19 bases between. This CDR3 contains 15 residues. The DNA of the CDR3 is TGTGCCAGCAGCCCGAAGGGGAGGCTAGGAACTGAAGCTTTCTTT. It is translated as CASSPKGRLGTEAFF. Variable domain in full (rest from reference TRBV28 and TRBJ1-1): DVKVTQSSRYLVKRTGEKVFLECVQDMDHENMFWYRQDPGLGLRLIYFSYDVKMKEKGDIPEGYSVSREKKERFSLILESASTNQTSMYLCASSPKGRLGTEAFFGQGTRLTVV.

The rearrangement links TRBV29-1 to TRBJ2-3, with 9 positions matching TRBD2. The CDR3 runs to 14 residues. Germline CDR1 SQVTM, CDR2 ANQGSEA. Trimming cost V 4 bases and J 4 bases; bases outside gene matches: 6. CDR3 sequence reads: CSVGRAGGPDTQYF. The CDR3 DNA reads as TGCAGCGTTGGCCGAGCGGGAGGCCCAGATACGCAGTATTTT.

The gene calls are TRBV5-1 and TRBJ2-3; 9 bases are shared with TRBD2. CDR3 length equals 14 residues. Losses at the gene ends were 4 bases for V and 2 bases for J; bases not matched to a gene: 2. The germline gives CDR1 SGHRS, CDR2 YFSETQ. CDR3 coding DNA: TGCGCCAGCAGCCTAGCGGGGACCACAGATACGCAGTATTTT. It yields the protein CASSLAGTTDTQYF.

This rearrangement joins TRBV19 to TRBJ1-5, with a tentative D call TRBD1 (5 bases). Germline lookup yields CDR1 LNHDA and CDR2 SQIVND (reference sequence). Deletions cut 2 bases from V and 0 bases from J, with 17 bases between. There are 18 residues in the CDR3. In DNA form, the CDR3 reads TGTGCCAGTAGTATAAACGTAGGGGCGGGGGGTAGCAATCAGCCCCAGCATTTT. Translation gives CASSINVGAGGSNQPQHF.

This chain uses TRBV9 with TRBJ2-3; 7 bases are a match to TRBD2. CDR1 and CDR2 from the germline V gene are SGDLS and YYNGEE. The CDR3 runs 16 residues. The V segment lost 0 bases and the J segment 0 bases; nucleotides outside the gene matches: 4. The CDR3 sequence is CASSVGGGVSTDTQYF. The DNA of the CDR3 is TGTGCCAGCAGCGTAGGGGGGGGTGTCAGCACAGATACGCAGTATTTT.

This sequence joins TRBV28 and TRBJ2-7, with unresolved D. Germline V gene data show CDR1 as MDHEN and CDR2 as SYDVKM. V shed 4 bases and J shed 0 bases, with 10 bases lying between them. CDR3 length: 14 residues. As DNA, the CDR3 is TGTGCCAGCAGTTCTGAGTCGGGCTCCTACGAGCAGTACTTC. This encodes CASSSESGSYEQYF.

The V and J genes are TRBV14 and TRBJ2-7; D is undetermined. The V and J ends lost 0 bases and 6 bases respectively, with 18 bases between them. Per germline, CDR1 SGHDN and CDR2 FVKESK. This CDR3 region has 16 residues. The CDR3 reads CASSQDSGLRSREQYF. In nucleotides, the CDR3 is TGTGCCAGCAGCCAAGATTCGGGTCTTCGGAGTCGCGAGCAGTACTTC.

The chain combines TRBV5-1 with TRBJ2-1, with 8 positions matching TRBD2. J lost 2 bases, V lost 4 bases, and 11 bases had no gene match. This CDR3 spans 17 amino acids. CDR1 is SGHRS, CDR2 YFSETQ, per germline. For the CDR3, the DNA is TGCGCCAGCAGCCAGACTAGCGATCGGGGTCCCTACAATGAGCAGTTCTTC. Protein product: CASSQTSDRGPYNEQFF.

V is TRBV4-1 and J is TRBJ1-2; tentative D call: TRBD1 (5 bases). CDR3 length: 15 residues. V lost 3 bases and J 1 base, leaving 12 bases between the germline ends. The V gene's germline CDR1 is MGHRA and CDR2 YSYEKL. CDR3 nucleotides: TGCGCCAGCAGCCACCTGGGGCGACATAACTATGGCTACACCTTC. Translating gives CASSHLGRHNYGYTF.

CDR3 nucleotides: TGTGCCAGCAGTCGGGAGGGGGGGGGCTACAATGAGCAGTTCTTC. It translates to CASSREGGGYNEQFF. This chain connects TRBV6-1 to TRBJ2-1, with 8 bases identical to TRBD2. The CDR3 sequence is 15 residues long. The J segment lost 3 bases and the V segment lost 5 bases, leaving 6 bases of the junction unmatched. Germline V gene data show CDR1 as MNHNS and CDR2 as SASEGT.

The rearrangement uses TRBV5-6 and TRBJ2-7; D possibly corresponds to TRBD2 (6 bases). CDR3 size: 16 residues. Trimming removed 3 bases from V and 2 bases from J, with 18 bases in between. CDR1 and CDR2 from the germline V gene are SGHDT and YYEEEE. Written as DNA, the CDR3 is TGTGCCAGCAGCTCCATGCAGGGCGGGAAAACCTACGAGCAGTACTTC. This translates into CASSSMQGGKTYEQYF.

The chain has TRBV5-1 and TRBJ2-1, with 7 bases matching TRBD2. Looked up from germline, CDR1 is SGHRS and CDR2 is YFSETQ. The V segment lost 2 bases and the J segment 5 bases; nucleotides outside the gene matches: 4. This CDR3 comprises 14 residues. The CDR3 region has the DNA TGCGCCAGCAGCTTCGGACTAGAAAACAATGAGCAGTTCTTC. Residues: CASSFGLENNEQFF. The full variable domain, its missing parts supplied by reference TRBV5-1 and TRBJ2-1, is KAGVTQTPRYLIKTRGQQVTLSCSPISGHRSVSWYQQTPGQGLQFLFEYFSETQRNKGNFPGRFSGRQFSNSRSEMNVSTLELGDSALYLCASSFGLENNEQFFGPGTRLTVL.